This TCR beta chain was captured in a study of cytomegalovirus exposure and HLA in healthy donors (dated by TCRdb to about 2017). Regarding the study in general: In an earlier analysis of several hundred of the donors, 276 Gb of sequence data and 90 million to 120 million unique TCR beta sequences from 150 million to 200 million T cells were reported. The study profiled the T cell repertoires of hundreds of subjects by immunosequencing and related them to cytomegalovirus serostatus. The number of donors typed differed by locus, with 629-630 for A, B, C, DRB1 and DQB1, more than 500 for DQA1, 606 for DPA1, and approximately 470 for DPB1. Both class I and class II loci were covered by HLA typing, at four-digit resolution. Of the roughly 400 genotyped donors, about 80% fell in the genetic ancestry cluster associated with self-reported Caucasian donors. Genome-wide SNP genotypes for about 65% of the roughly 700 donors were used in a later genetic analysis, which treated that subset as a discovery cohort. In a later analysis, previously published TCR beta repertoires from several hundred donors were re-analyzed and high-resolution HLA genotyping was added so that TCR occurrence patterns could be studied. To decide whether each TCR beta V gene segment behaved as functional or pseudogenic, an earlier analysis of some 580 of the donors relied on high-throughput TCR beta sequencing. The study combined high-throughput TCR immunosequencing, statistical association of individual TCRs with disease status, and machine learning to predict cytomegalovirus infection status. The later analysis used no new phenotypic data to find candidate immune exposures, relying instead on TCR beta sequences and their occurrence across donors. An early release that covered several hundred HLA-typed donors contained around 300 gigabases of sequencing data and tens of millions of unique TCR sequences. In addition to the first cohort of 666 subjects, a separate validation cohort of 100 to 150 different subjects was used. Alongside the repertoire data, information on donor age, sex, ethnicity and CMV serostatus was compiled. All discovery cohort repertoires had been generated using a single sequencing platform. Roughly 5 DR-DQ haplotypes were treated as single units for association and clustering because of strong linkage in the cohort. Among 398 genotyped donors of the cohort, an average of about 240,000 unique TCR beta nucleotide sequences were sequenced per donor, around 20% of them non-productive. The study aimed to test whether signatures of past pathogen exposure could be identified by cataloging public T cell receptors.

What the work shows at the level of the full study, not this receptor alone: About 17 rarely observed V segments, including chromosome 9 orphons, were excluded from the earlier analysis of 550 to 700 of the donors because counts were too low. A total of 150 or so TCR beta chains were listed by the study as associated with cytomegalovirus. At a false discovery rate of 0.05, a later analysis linked around 17,000 TCR beta sequences to specific HLA alleles. In vitro tests confirmed that a few of the cytomegalovirus-associated TCR beta chains recognize cytomegalovirus antigens. A further reported finding was that TCR beta sequences accurately predicted the HLA-A and HLA-B alleles for most subjects in the first cohort. In a later analysis, most CMV-associated TCR beta chains were found to appear HLA-restricted, with HLA associations seemingly driven largely by CMV exposure. A later genetic analysis associated a missense DCLRE1C variant with V-gene and J-gene trimming of TCR beta chains, and an independent cohort replicated the association. A later analysis found that TCR association rates varied across HLA loci, with DRB1 alleles showing the most associated TCRs and HLA-C alleles the fewest. Some IMGT-functional V segments, including TRBV6-2 and TRBV6-3, could not be distinguished by the 87-base-pair reads and were therefore excluded. In an earlier analysis of about 600 of the donors, most TCR beta V segments appeared in productive rearrangements about 87% or about 30% of the time, broadly matching IMGT annotations. According to the authors, the approach could potentially be generalized to other disease states and immunological phenotypes. Because HLA typing was unavailable for some donors at each locus, only the typed subset was used in association tests. For the cohort, immune exposure information was limited to CMV serostatus. In a later analysis, HLA-associated TCR beta chains were found to be more clonally expanded and to have lower generation probabilities than equally common non-associated chains. Most TCR sequences were seen in very few donors, while some public TCRs were found in many individuals. In this cohort, only TCR beta chains were sequenced, and detectable features were limited by the absence of alpha or paired-chain data. Roughly uniform sequencing depth across donors was assumed in presence/absence analyses, although this assumption may not hold. Strong co-occurrence of HLA alleles, especially DR and DQ, made assigning TCR associations to individual alleles difficult. In a later analysis, several top co-occurrence clusters were reported to appear linked to parvovirus B19, influenza, CMV and Epstein-Barr virus. A group of highly shared sequence variants was considered likely to be a technical artifact of the sequencing pipeline. The classifier was reported to diagnose cytomegalovirus status with high specificity and sensitivity in both the original and validation cohorts. Linkage disequilibrium might explain the correlated functional status among segregating V segments, but an unknown experimental factor could not be ruled out. In a later genetic analysis, fewer N-insertions in productive TCRs were reported among donors in an Asian-associated ancestry cluster than the roughly 670-donor mean.

To prepare the library, the immunoSEQ multiplex PCR assay was applied. A mixture of 60 forward primers for TCR Vbeta segments and 13 reverse primers for TCR Jbeta segments was used in the multiplex PCR. The CDR3 region of rearranged TCR beta genes was amplified from genomic DNA by a multiplex PCR assay. The Illumina HiSeq System was used to sequence the amplified TCR beta libraries as 87-base-pair reads. The study's processing was this. In a later analysis, tens of millions of unique TCR beta chains were counted across the approximately 640 repertoires, and roughly 11 million of these chains were shared by at least two donors. Raw reads were error-corrected and collapsed into unique sequences with a nearest-neighbor algorithm that merged closely related sequences to remove PCR and sequencing errors. To assign V, D and J gene segments, CDR3 sequences were aligned to IMGT reference sequences. For a sequence to be retained, at least a six-nucleotide match to both a V gene segment and a J gene segment was required. A rearrangement was called productive if the CDR3 had no stop codons and remained in frame with V and J, and every other rearrangement was called non-productive. Following IMGT convention, CDR3 was defined as the stretch from the second conserved V-encoded cysteine to the conserved J-encoded phenylalanine. Sequences without an unambiguous match to a single V gene segment were excluded from the earlier analysis of several hundred of the donors. In an earlier analysis of 587 of the donors, a V segment was called functional when productive rearrangements were above 56.7%, and segregating when the standard deviation between donors exceeded 5%. A statistical classification framework was built to diagnose cytomegalovirus status from the catalog of TCR beta chain sequences. V and J gene assignment, in a later analysis, came from comparing TCR nucleotide sequences with IMGT/GENE-DB human TR gene sequences. Using the TCRdist pipeline, a later analysis assigned CDR3 sequences along with most-parsimonious VDJ recombination scenarios. A later analysis defined each TCR beta chain by its CDR3 amino acid sequence plus V-gene family, and excluded reads lacking a unique V-gene family. As a way to deal with suspected cross-contamination and a sequencing artifact, a later analysis dropped 592 nucleotide sequences that were highly shared and had low generation probability. In a later analysis, a clonal expansion index for each public chain was calculated from normalized within-repertoire ranks of inferred template counts. Generation probabilities in a later analysis came from a VDJ recombination model fitted to out-of-frame rearrangements, and those results were checked against IGoR. A later analysis scored TCR-TCR, TCR-HLA and TCR-CMV co-occurrence with hypergeometric tests, applying a repertoire-size bias correction to TCR pairs. A later analysis estimated false discovery rates by permuting HLA or CMV assignments 20 times. In a later analysis, co-occurring TCRs were grouped using DBSCAN, with TCRdist sequence similarity added in when clustering inside HLA-allele-positive subsets. For co-occurrence clustering, repertoires with fewer than 30,000 or more than 120,000 public chains were excluded, along with four to six repertoires with anomalous nucleotide sharing. Drawn from immuneACCESS, this table holds only the in-frame rearrangements with V and J called that TCRdb kept. Clones are partly lost; checked studies trace under half to an unresolved V gene and leave the rest unexplained. Clone size and V and J calls were adopted from that table, with D and trimming inferred from the DNA. The sample table records tens of thousands of clones; about four fifths of these occur just once. The biggest ten clones account for under 15% of the sample.

This clone was recorded a few times. No cognate antigen has been identified for it. No base qualities exist here, and no much larger clone lies one base off it. The cohort comprised some 680 healthy bone marrow donors. At the time of sampling, all cohort members were nominally healthy, though unrecorded immune exposures were likely present. The donor was CMV seropositive and belonged to the group of about 290 seropositive cohort members. Every donor gave a peripheral blood sample, and the peripheral blood mononuclear cells from that sample were used for TCR beta sequencing. The Qiagen DNeasy Blood Extraction Kit was used to extract genomic DNA from the blood cell samples. The germline ends are 10 bases apart after V is trimmed by 3 bases and J by 4 bases. The germline V gene (reference sequence) provides CDR1 LNHDA and CDR2 SQIVND. From the cysteine through the phenylalanine, the CDR3 covers 14 amino acids. Only the CDR3 region is kept as DNA, spanning 42 bases read in frame from base 1.

Source material: PBMCs. The sequence joins TRBV19 to TRBJ2-1; TRBD2 is a possible D gene, resting on 6 matching bases. The sequence was collected from a woman aged 40-49 years in good health and CMV-seropositive. Here the CDR3 is given as CASSMRDFYNEQFF. The DNA is TGTGCCAGTAGTATGAGGGACTTTTACAATGAGCAGTTCTTC. The entire variable domain, with the stretches around the CDR3 drawn from the reference TRBV19 and TRBJ2-1 proteins, is DGGITQSPKYLFRKEGQNVTLSCEQNLNHDAMYWYRQDPGQGLRLIYYSQIVNDFQKGDIAEGYSVSREKKESFPLTVTSAQKNPTAFYLCASSMRDFYNEQFFGPGTRLTVL.